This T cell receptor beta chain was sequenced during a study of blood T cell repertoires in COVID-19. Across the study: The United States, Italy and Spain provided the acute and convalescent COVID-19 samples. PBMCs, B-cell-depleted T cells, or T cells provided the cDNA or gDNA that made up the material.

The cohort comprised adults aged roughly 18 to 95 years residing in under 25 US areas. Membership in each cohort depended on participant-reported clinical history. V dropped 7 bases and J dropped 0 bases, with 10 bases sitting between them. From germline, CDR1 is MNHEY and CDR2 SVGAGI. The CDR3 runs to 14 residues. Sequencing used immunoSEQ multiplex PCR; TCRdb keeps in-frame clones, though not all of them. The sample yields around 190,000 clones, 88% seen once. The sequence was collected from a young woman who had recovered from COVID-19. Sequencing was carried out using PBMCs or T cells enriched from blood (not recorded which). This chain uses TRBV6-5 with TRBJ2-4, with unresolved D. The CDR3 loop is CASIGELAKNIQYF. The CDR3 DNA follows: TGTGCCAGCATCGGAGAACTAGCCAAAAACATTCAGTACTTC.